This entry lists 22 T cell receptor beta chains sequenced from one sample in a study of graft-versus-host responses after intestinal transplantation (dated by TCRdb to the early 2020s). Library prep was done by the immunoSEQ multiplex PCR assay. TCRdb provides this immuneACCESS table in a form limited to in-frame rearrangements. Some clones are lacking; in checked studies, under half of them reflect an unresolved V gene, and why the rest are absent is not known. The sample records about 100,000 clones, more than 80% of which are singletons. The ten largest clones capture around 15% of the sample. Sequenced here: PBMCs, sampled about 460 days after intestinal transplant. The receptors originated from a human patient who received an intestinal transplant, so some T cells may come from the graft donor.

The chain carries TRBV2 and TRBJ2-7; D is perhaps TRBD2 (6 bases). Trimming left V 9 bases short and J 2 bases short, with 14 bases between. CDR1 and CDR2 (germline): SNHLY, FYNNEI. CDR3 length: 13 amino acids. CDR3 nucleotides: TGTGCCAGTGGGGGGAACACCGCCTACGAGCAGTACTTC. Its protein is CASGGNTAYEQYF. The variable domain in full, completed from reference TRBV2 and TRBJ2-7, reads EPEVTQTPSHQVTQMGQEVILRCVPISNHLYFYWYRQILGQKVEFLVSFYNNEISEKSEIFDDQFSVERPDGSNFTLKIRSTKLEDSAMYFCASGGNTAYEQYFGPGTRLTVT.

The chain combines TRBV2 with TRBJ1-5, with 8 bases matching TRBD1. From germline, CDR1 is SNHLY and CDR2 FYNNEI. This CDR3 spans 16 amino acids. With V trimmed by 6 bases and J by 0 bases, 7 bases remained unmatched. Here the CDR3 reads CASSLTGGVSNQPQHF. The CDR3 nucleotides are TGTGCCAGCAGCCTAACAGGGGGAGTTAGCAATCAGCCCCAGCATTTT. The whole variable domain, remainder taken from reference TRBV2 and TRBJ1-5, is EPEVTQTPSHQVTQMGQEVILRCVPISNHLYFYWYRQILGQKVEFLVSFYNNEISEKSEIFDDQFSVERPDGSNFTLKIRSTKLEDSAMYFCASSLTGGVSNQPQHFGDGTRLSIL.

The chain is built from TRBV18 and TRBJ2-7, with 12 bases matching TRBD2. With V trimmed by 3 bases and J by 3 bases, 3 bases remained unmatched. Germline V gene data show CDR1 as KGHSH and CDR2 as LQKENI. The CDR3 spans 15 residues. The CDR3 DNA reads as TGTGCCAGCTCACCGACTAGCGGGGGTCTCTACGAGCAGTACTTC. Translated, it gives CASSPTSGGLYEQYF.

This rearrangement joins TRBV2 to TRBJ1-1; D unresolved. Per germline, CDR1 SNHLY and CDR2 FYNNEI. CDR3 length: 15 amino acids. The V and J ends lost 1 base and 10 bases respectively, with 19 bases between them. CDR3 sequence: CASSEGAGLGFGAFF. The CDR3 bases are TGTGCCAGCAGTGAAGGGGCCGGTCTTGGGTTTGGAGCTTTCTTT.

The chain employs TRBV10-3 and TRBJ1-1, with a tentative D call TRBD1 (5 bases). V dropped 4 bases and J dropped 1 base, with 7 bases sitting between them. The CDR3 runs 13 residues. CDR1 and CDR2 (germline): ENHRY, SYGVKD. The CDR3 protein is CAISAGENTEAFF. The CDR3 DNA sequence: TGTGCCATCAGTGCGGGGGAGAACACTGAAGCTTTCTTT.

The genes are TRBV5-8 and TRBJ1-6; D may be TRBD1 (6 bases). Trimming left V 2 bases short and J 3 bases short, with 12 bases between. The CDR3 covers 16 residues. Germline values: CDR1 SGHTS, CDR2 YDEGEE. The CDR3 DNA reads TGTGCCAGCAGCTTTTCGGGGGGCAGCTATAATTCACCCCTCCACTTT. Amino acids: CASSFSGGSYNSPLHF.

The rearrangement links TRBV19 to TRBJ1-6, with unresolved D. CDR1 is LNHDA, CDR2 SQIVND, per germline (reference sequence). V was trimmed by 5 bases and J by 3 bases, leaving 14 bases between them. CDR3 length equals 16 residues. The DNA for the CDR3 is TGTGCCAGTAGTCCGCGGACTGCTCGCTATAATTCACCCCTCCACTTT. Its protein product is CASSPRTARYNSPLHF. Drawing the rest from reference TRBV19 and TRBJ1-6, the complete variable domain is DGGITQSPKYLFRKEGQNVTLSCEQNLNHDAMYWYRQDPGQGLRLIYYSQIVNDFQKGDIAEGYSVSREKKESFPLTVTSAQKNPTAFYLCASSPRTARYNSPLHFGNGTRLTVT.

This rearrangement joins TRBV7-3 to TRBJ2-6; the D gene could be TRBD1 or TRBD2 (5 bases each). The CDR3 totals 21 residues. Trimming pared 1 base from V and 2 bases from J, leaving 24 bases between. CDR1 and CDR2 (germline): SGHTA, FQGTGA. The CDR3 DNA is TGTGCCAGCAGCTTAAAGAGAACCGCTAGGGACCAGCTCACTGGGGCCAACGTCCTGACTTTC. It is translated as CASSLKRTARDQLTGANVLTF.

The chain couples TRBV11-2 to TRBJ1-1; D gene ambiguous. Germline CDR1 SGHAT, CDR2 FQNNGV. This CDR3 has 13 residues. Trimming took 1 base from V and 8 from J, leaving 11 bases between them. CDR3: CASSLGRTREAFF. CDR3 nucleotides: TGTGCCAGCAGCTTAGGCCGAACAAGGGAAGCTTTCTTT.

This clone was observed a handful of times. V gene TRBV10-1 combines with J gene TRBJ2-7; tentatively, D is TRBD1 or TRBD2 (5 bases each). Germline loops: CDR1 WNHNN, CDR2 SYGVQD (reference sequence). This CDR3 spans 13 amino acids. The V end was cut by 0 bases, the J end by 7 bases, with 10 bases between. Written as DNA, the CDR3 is TGCGCCAGCAGTGAGTCGGGGACGGGAGAGCAGTACTTC. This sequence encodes CASSESGTGEQYF.

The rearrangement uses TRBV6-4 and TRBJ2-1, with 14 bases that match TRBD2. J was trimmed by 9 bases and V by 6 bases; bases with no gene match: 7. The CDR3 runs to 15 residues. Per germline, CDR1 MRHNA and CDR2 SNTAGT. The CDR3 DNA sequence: TGTGCCAGCAGCCCGACTAGCGGGGGGGCCGGTGAGCAGTTCTTC. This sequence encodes CASSPTSGGAGEQFF.

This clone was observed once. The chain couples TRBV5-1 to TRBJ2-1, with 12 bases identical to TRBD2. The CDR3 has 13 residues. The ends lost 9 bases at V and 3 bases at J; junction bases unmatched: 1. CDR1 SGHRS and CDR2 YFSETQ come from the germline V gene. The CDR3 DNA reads TGCGCCACTAGCGGGGGGGACTACAATGAGCAGTTCTTC. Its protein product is CATSGGDYNEQFF.

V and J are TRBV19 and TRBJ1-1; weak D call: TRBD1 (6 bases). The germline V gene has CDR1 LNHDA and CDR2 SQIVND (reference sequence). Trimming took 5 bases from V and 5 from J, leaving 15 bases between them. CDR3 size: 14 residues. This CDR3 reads CASSQGRGLTEAFF. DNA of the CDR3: TGTGCCAGTAGTCAGGGCAGGGGTTTAACTGAAGCTTTCTTT.

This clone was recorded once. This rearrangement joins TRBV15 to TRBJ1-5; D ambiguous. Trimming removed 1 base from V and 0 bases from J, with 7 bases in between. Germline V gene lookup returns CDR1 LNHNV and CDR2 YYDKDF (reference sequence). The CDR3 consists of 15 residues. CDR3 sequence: CATSRGAYSNQPQHF. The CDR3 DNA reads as TGTGCCACCAGCAGAGGGGCTTATAGCAATCAGCCCCAGCATTTT.

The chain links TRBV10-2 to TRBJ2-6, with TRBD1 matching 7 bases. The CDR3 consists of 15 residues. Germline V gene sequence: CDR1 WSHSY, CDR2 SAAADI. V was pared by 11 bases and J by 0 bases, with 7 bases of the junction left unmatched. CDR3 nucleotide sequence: TGCGCCTCGGCAGGGGGTTACTCTGGGGCCAACGTCCTGACTTTC. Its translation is CASAGGYSGANVLTF.

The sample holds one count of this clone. As DNA, the CDR3 is TGTGCCAGCAGCCCCAATACAGGGAATAATTCACCCCTCCACTTT. It translates to CASSPNTGNNSPLHF. This chain joins TRBV7-6 and TRBJ1-6; maybe TRBD1 (6 bases). V lost 5 bases to trimming and J lost 5 bases, with 13 bases between them. The CDR3 runs to 15 residues. Germline values: CDR1 SGHVS, CDR2 FNYEAQ.

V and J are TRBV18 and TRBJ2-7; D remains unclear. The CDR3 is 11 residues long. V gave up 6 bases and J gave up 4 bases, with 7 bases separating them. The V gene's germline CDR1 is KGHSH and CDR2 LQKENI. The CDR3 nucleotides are TGTGCCAGCTCGCACTCTTACGAGCAGTACTTC. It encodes CASSHSYEQYF.

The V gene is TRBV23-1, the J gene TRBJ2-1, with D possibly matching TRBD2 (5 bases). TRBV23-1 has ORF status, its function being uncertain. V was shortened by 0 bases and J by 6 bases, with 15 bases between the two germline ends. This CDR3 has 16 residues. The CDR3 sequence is CASSQSSTILLNEQFF. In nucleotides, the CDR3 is TGCGCCAGCAGTCAATCGTCGACTATCCTCCTCAATGAGCAGTTCTTC.

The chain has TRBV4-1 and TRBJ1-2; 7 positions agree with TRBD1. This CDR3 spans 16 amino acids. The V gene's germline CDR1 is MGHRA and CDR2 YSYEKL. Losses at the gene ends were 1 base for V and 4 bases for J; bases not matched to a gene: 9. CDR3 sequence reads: CASSQVSQGTPYGYTF. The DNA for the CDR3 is TGCGCCAGCAGCCAAGTTTCACAGGGGACCCCCTATGGCTACACCTTC.

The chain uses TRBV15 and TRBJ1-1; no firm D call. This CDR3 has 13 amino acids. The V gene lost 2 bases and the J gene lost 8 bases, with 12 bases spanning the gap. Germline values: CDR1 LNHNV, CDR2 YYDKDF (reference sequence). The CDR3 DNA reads TGTGCCACCAGCAGACCCCCTCGAGGGGAAGCTTTCTTT. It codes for CATSRPPRGEAFF.

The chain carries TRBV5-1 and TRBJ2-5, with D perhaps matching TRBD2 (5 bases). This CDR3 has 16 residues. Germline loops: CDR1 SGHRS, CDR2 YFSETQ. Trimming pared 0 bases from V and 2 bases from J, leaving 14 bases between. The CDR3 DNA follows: TGCGCCAGCAGCTTGGAACGGCGGGCCGTTCAAGAGACCCAGTACTTC. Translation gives CASSLERRAVQETQYF.

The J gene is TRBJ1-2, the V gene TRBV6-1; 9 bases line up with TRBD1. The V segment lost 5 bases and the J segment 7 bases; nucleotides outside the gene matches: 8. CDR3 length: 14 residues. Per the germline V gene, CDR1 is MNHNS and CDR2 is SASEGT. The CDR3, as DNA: TGTGCCAGCAGTCAAACAGGGGGCCTGGCTGGCTACACCTTC. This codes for CASSQTGGLAGYTF.